The present TCR beta chain was sequenced within a study of blood T cells in healthy people across ages (dated by TCRdb to about 2015). For the wider study: In model experiments, template switching captured about one uniquely barcoded TCR beta cDNA molecule for every two T cells. Using deep sequencing normalized with unique cDNA molecular identifiers, the study measured how TCR beta repertoire diversity changes with age. The donors were divided into four age groups: young (average around 17 years), middle-aged (around 41), aged (62) and long-lived (around 87). Donors of different ages were randomly distributed across sequencing lanes to avoid experimental bias. Two additional independent replicas of 1 million unique cDNA reads from the same blood draw were analyzed for two donors (one aged 18 to 30 and one aged 80 or older). What the study reported, not specific to this receptor: A strong correlation was found between observed TCR beta diversity and the percentage of naive T cells measured by flow cytometry. Estimates of total diversity based on one million sequenced T cells were regarded as lower bounds and as underestimates. Compared with the aged group, the long-lived group had more naive CD4+ T cells, fewer expanded clones and increased TCR diversity, a pattern suggesting age selection. Because the CMV infection status of the donors was unknown, age-related changes in expanded clonotypes may potentially have been confounded. Bulk unsorted PBMC profiling prevented conclusive comparison of naive and antigen-experienced compartments. As age increased, observed TCR beta diversity per million T cells dropped in a roughly linear way, and a significant reduction was already evident by age about 40.

The library was made by 5' RACE. The data were produced on an Illumina HiSeq 2500. A second PCR of roughly 7 to 12 cycles was run with a J-beta primer mix and a sample-barcoded 5' primer. A unique molecular identifier was introduced onto each TCR beta cDNA molecule by a template-switch 5' adaptor carrying 12 random nucleotides. Each sample yielded at least 2.5 million CDR3-containing paired-end reads. First-strand cDNA synthesis was performed from all RNA using the Mint cDNA synthesis kit, with priming by a TRBC-specific oligonucleotide. Following uracil-DNA glycosylase treatment, a first 18-cycle PCR with universal primers M1SS and BC2_uni_R was performed on all cDNA. The authors' analysis ran thus. For normalization, 1 million high-quality reads, each with a distinct molecular identifier, were randomly selected from each sample. Reads sharing molecular identifiers were discarded rather than binned into consensus sequences. MiTCR, run with a Q25 quality threshold and the strictest error-elimination algorithm, handled CDR3 identification, clonotype clustering and error correction. A nonparametric unseen species model with Euler transformation was used to estimate lower-bound total TCR beta diversity. TCRdb trimmed the raw reads at Q25, called clones with MiXCR and kept productive beta chains. Rows are unified per CDR3 protein, each entry keeping the most common DNA and genes. TCRdb, not the authors, supplied the V and J calls. The sample includes about 580,000 distinct CDR3 sequences, with around half observed a single time. Around 23% of the sample rests with the top ten.

The 35 to 40 donors, aged about 6 to 95 years, were systemically healthy Caucasian individuals from Russia. Around 9.8 milliliters of peripheral blood were collected from each donor into EDTA-treated Vacutainer tubes. Ficoll-Paque density-gradient centrifugation was used to isolate PBMCs, with at least 7 million per sample. Total RNA was extracted from PBMCs with Trizol reagent, with at least 6 micrograms obtained per sample. For every donor, an aliquot of PBMCs went through flow cytometry to measure the percentages of naive CD45RAhigh/CD27high T cells. Including cysteine and phenylalanine, the CDR3 has 13 amino acids. Only CDR3 DNA remains: 39 bases, in frame from the first base. CDR1 MNHEY and CDR2 SVGEGT were looked up in the germline V gene. From V the trimming removes 8 bases and from J it removes 8 bases, while the gene matches leave 8 bases of the junction unaccounted for. A remark on this clonotype: Its target antigen remains unknown. No much larger clonotype is one base removed from it; base qualities were not supplied.

The source is an elderly man in good health. Sequenced: blood. The chain uses TRBV6-2 or TRBV6-3 and TRBJ2-3; TRBD2 agrees with 9 junctional bases. The CDR3 here reads CASRREGLGTQYF. The nucleotides read TGTGCCAGCCGGCGGGAGGGCCTAGGTACGCAGTATTTT.